This is a list of T cell receptor beta chains from one sample in a study of blood T cell repertoires in COVID-19. Libraries were prepared by immunoSEQ multiplex PCR; TCRdb keeps only in-frame clonotypes and omits some of them. This sample has about 110,000 clones, with approximately 82% found just once. The sample was peripheral blood. These receptors were collected from a woman aged 80 or over with acute or convalescent COVID-19. CDR3s include the opening cysteine and the closing phenylalanine or tryptophan. A D gene is named only where the DNA matches it firmly. Clone size is stated in some rows and not others, as once, few, many or a class when expanded.

v_gene	d_gene	j_gene	abundance	CDR3aa	CDR3nt
TRBV27	.	TRBJ1-4	once	CASSLSGDAWGGEKLFF	TGTGCCAGCAGTTTATCGGGTGACGCCTGGGGCGGTGAAAAACTGTTTTTT
TRBV6-6	.	TRBJ1-4	.	CASSRSGTGTNEKLFF	TGTGCCAGCAGCCGCTCGGGCACAGGGACTAATGAAAAACTGTTTTTT
TRBV19	TRBD1	TRBJ2-1	few	CASSWGRGLNEQFF	TGTGCCAGTAGTTGGGGCAGGGGGTTGAATGAGCAGTTCTTC
TRBV18	TRBD2	TRBJ2-5	.	CASSPQTSGTETQYF	TGTGCCAGCTCACCTCAGACTAGCGGGACGGAGACCCAGTACTTC
TRBV30	.	TRBJ2-1	few	CAWSAPGARNEQFF	TGTGCCTGGAGTGCCCCGGGAGCCCGGAATGAGCAGTTCTTC
TRBV3-1/TRBV3-2	TRBD2	TRBJ2-1	.	CASSRGLDPYNEQFF	TGTGCCAGCAGCCGGGGACTAGATCCCTACAATGAGCAGTTCTTC
TRBV12-3/TRBV12-4	.	TRBJ2-1	once	CASRTGGSEQFF	TGTGCCAGCAGAACAGGCGGTAGTGAGCAGTTCTTC
TRBV28	TRBD1	TRBJ1-2	.	CASRPGQGTYGYTF	TGTGCCAGCAGACCGGGACAGGGTACATATGGCTACACCTTC
TRBV7-8	TRBD1	TRBJ1-1	.	CASSAGQAWTEAFF	TGTGCCAGCAGCGCGGGACAGGCGTGGACTGAAGCTTTCTTT
TRBV18	TRBD1	TRBJ1-6	.	CASSPDRANSPLHF	TGTGCCAGCTCACCCGACAGGGCGAATTCACCCCTCCACTTT